One TCR beta chain is described in this entry. Its specificity is not known. CDR3 and TCR beta VDJ profiling relied on genomic DNA as the template. TCRdb passed the reads through MiXCR, listing each CDR3 protein once. This table has 100,000 to 150,000 distinct CDR3 sequences, about two fifths appearing once. CDR3 length equals 17 residues. V was clipped by 2 bases and J by 5 bases; unmatched bases: 13. Germline CDR1 and CDR2: MNHEY and SVGAGI. This record belongs to a study of CD8+CD57+ T cells in acquired aplastic anemia. As for the study in general: Sorted cells (CD4+ and CD8+) yielded DNA amounts that averaged around 3.1 ug.

Study-wide results and caveats: Patients and controls had in common twenty-nine CD8+ CDR3 sequences.

Patients picked for sequencing had shown CD8+CD57+ cell expansion detected by flow cytometry. The sequence was collected from a human donor with aplastic anemia. Sequencing used sorted CD4+, CD8+, or CD8+CD57+ T cells (not recorded which) from PBMCs. This chain connects TRBV6-5 to TRBJ2-5, with 8 bases that match TRBD1. The CDR3 loop reads CASSYQSGVGQGETQYF. In DNA, the CDR3 is TGTGCCAGCAGTTACCAATCAGGAGTAGGACAGGGCGAGACCCAGTACTTC.